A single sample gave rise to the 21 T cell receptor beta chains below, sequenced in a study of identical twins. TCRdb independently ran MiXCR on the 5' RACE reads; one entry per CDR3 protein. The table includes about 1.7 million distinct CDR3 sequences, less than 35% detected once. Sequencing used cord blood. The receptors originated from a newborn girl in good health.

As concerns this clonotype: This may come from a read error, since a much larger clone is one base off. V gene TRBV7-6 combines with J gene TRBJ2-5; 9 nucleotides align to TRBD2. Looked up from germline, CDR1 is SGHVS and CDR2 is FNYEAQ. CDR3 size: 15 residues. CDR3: CAGSQGTSFVETQYF. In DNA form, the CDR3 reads TGTGCCGGCAGCCAGGGGACTAGCTTTGTAGAGACCCAGTACTTC.

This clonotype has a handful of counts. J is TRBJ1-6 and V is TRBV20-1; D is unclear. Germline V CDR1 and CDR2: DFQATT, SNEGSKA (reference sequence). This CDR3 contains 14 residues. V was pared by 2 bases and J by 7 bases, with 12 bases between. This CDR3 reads CSARRTVGNSPLHF. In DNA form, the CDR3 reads TGCAGTGCTAGAAGGACGGTTGGCAATTCACCCCTCCACTTT.

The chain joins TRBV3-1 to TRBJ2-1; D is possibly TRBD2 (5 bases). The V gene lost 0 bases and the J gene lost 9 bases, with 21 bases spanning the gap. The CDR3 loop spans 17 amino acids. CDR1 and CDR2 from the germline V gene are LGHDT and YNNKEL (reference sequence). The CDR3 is CASSQDSSYSPWGEQFF. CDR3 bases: TGTGCCAGCAGCCAAGATTCTAGCTACTCCCCCTGGGGTGAGCAGTTCTTC.

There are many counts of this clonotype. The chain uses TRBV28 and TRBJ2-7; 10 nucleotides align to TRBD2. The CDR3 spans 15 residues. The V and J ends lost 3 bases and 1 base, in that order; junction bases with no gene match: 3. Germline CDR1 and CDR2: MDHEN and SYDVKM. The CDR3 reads CASSLGLAISYEQYF. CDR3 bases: TGTGCCAGCAGTTTGGGACTAGCGATATCCTACGAGCAGTACTTC.

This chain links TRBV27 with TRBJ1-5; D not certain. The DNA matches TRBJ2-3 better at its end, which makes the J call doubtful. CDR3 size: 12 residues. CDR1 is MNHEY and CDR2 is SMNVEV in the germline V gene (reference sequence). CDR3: CASSFRNQPQYF. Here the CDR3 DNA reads TGTGCCAGCAGTTTTCGGAATCAGCCCCAGTATTTT.

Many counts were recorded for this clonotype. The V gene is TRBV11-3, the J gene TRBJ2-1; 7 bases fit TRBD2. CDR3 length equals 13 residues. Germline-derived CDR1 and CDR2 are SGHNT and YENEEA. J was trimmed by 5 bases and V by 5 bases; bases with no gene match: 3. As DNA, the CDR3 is TGTGCCAGCAGCCGGACTAGGCACAATGAGCAGTTCTTC. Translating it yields CASSRTRHNEQFF. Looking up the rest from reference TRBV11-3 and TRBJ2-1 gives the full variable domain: EAGVVQSPRYKIIEKKQPVAFWCNPISGHNTLYWYLQNLGQGPELLIRYENEEAVDDSQLPKDRFSAERLKGVDSTLKIQPAELGDSAVYLCASSRTRHNEQFFGPGTRLTVL.

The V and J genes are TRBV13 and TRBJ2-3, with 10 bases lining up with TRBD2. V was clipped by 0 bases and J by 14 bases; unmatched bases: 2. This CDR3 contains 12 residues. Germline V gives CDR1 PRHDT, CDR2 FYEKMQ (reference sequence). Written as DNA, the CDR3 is TGTGCCAGCAGCTTAGGACTAGCGGGGACGTATTTT. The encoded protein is CASSLGLAGTYF.

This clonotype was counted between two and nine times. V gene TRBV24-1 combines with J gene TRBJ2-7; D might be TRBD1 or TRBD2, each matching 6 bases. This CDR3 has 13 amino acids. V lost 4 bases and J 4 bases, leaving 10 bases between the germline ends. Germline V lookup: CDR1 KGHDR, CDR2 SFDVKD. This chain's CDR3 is CATSDAGQYEQYF. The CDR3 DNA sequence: TGTGCCACCAGTGACGCGGGACAATACGAGCAGTACTTC.

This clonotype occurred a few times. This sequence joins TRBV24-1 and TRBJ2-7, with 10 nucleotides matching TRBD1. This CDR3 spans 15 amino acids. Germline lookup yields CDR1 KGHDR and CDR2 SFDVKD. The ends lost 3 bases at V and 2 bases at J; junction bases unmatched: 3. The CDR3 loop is CATSDRDRGTYEQYF. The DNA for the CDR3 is TGTGCCACCAGTGATAGGGACAGGGGAACCTACGAGCAGTACTTC.

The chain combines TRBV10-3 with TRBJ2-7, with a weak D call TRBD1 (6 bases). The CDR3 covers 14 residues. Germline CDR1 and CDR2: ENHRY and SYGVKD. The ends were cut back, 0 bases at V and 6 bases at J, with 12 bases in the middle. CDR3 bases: TGTGCCATCAGTGAGTCTCTGGGGGCGGGCGAGCAGTACTTC. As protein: CAISESLGAGEQYF.

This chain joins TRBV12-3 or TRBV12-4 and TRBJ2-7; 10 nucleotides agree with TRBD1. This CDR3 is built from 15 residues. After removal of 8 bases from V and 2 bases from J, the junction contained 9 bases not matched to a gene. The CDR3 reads CASGGGQGNTYEQYF. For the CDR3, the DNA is TGTGCCAGCGGGGGGGGACAGGGGAACACCTACGAGCAGTACTTC.

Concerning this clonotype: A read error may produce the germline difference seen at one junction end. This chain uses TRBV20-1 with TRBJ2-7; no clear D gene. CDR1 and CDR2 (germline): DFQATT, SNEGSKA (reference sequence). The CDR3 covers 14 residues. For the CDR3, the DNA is TGCAGTGCAAGACGCCAGGCCGGATCCTACGAGCAGTGCTTC. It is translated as CSARRQAGSYEQCF.

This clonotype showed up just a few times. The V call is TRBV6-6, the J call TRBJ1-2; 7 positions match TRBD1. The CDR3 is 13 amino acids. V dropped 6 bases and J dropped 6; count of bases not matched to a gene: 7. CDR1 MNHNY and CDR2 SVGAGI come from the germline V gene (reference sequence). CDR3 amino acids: CASRKQTGNGYTF. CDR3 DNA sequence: TGTGCCAGCAGAAAACAGACAGGGAATGGCTACACCTTC.

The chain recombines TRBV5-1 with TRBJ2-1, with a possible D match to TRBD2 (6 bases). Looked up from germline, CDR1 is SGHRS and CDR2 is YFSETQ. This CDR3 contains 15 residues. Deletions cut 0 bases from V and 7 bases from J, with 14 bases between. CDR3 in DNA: TGCGCCAGCAGCTTGGGGCTAGTGGGGACTAATGAGCAGTTCTTC. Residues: CASSLGLVGTNEQFF. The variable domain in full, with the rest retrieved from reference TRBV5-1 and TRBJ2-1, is KAGVTQTPRYLIKTRGQQVTLSCSPISGHRSVSWYQQTPGQGLQFLFEYFSETQRNKGNFPGRFSGRQFSNSRSEMNVSTLELGDSALYLCASSLGLVGTNEQFFGPGTRLTVL.

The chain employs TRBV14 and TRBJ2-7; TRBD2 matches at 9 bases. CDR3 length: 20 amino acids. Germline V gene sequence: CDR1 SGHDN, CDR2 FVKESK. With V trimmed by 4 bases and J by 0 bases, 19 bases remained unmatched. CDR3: CASSRTRLGKSAGGSYEQYF. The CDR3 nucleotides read TGTGCCAGCAGCCGCACCAGATTAGGGAAATCAGCGGGAGGCTCCTACGAGCAGTACTTC.

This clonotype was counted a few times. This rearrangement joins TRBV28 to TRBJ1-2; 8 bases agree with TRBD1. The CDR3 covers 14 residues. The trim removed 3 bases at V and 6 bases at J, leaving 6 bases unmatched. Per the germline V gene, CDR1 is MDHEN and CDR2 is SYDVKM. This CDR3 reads CASSFPRQGNGYTF. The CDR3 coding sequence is TGTGCCAGCAGTTTCCCCCGACAGGGGAATGGCTACACCTTC.

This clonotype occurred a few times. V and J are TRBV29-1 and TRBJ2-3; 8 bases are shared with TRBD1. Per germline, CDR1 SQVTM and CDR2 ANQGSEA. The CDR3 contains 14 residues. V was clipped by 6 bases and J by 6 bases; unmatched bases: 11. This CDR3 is CSVGGQGARDTQYF. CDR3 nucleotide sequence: TGCAGCGTCGGGGGTCAGGGGGCTAGGGATACGCAGTATTTT.

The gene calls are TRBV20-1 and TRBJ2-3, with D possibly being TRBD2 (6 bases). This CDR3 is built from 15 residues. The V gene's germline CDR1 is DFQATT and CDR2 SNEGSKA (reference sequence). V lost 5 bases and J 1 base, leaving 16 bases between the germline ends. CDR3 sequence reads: CSAYYASGGTDTQYF. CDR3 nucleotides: TGCAGTGCTTACTATGCCTCGGGGGGCACAGATACGCAGTATTTT.

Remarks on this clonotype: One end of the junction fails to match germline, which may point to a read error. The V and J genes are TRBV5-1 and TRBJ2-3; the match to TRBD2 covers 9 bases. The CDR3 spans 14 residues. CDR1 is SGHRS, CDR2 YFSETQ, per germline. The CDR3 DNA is TGCGCCAGCAGCCAACTAGCGGGCACAGATACGCAGTTTTTT. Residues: CASSQLAGTDTQFF. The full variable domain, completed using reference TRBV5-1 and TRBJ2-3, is KAGVTQTPRYLIKTRGQQVTLSCSPISGHRSVSWYQQTPGQGLQFLFEYFSETQRNKGNFPGRFSGRQFSNSRSEMNVSTLELGDSALYLCASSQLAGTDTQFFGPGTRLTVL.

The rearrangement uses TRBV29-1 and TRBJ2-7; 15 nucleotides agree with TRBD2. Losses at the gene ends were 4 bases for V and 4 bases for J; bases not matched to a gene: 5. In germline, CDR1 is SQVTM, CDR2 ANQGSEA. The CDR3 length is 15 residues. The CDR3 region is CSVGGLAGGFYEQYF. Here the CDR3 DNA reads TGCAGCGTTGGGGGACTAGCGGGAGGCTTTTACGAGCAGTACTTC.

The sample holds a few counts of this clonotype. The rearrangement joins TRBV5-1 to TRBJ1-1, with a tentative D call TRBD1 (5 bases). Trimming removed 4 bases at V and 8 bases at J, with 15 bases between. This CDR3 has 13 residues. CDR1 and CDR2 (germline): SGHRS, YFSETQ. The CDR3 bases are TGCGCCAGCAGCAGCGGGGCCCTAAGGGAAGCTTTCTTT. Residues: CASSSGALREAFF.